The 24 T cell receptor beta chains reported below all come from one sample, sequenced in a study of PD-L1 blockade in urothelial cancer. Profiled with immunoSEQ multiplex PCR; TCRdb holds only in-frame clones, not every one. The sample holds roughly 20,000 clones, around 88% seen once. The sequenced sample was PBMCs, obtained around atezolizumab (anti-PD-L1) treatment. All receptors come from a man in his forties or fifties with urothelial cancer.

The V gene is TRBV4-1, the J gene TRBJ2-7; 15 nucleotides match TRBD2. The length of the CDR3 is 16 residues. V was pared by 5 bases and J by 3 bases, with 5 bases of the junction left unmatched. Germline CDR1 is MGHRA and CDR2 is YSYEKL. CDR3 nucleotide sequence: TGCGCCAGCAGCTTCGCGGGACTAGCGGGAGGCTACGAGCAGTACTTC. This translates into CASSFAGLAGGYEQYF.

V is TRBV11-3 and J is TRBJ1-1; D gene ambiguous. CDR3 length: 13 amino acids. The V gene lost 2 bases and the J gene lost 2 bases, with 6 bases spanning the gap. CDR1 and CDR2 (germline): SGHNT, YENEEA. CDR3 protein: CASSLKRNTEAFF. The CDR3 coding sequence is TGTGCCAGCAGCTTAAAGAGAAACACTGAAGCTTTCTTT.

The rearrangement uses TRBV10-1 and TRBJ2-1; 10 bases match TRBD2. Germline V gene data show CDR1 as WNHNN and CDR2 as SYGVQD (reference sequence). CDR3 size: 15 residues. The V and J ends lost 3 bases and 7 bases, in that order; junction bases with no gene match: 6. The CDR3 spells CASSEVLAGINEQFF. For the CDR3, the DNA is TGCGCCAGCAGTGAAGTACTAGCGGGAATAAATGAGCAGTTCTTC.

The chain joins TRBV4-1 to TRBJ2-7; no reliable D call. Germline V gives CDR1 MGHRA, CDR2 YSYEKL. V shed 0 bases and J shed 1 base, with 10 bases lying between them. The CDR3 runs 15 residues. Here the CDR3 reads CASSQEWSDSYEQYF. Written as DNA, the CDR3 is TGCGCCAGCAGCCAAGAGTGGTCAGATTCCTACGAGCAGTACTTC.

The CDR3 coding sequence is TGTGCCAGCGCGGGGACCCCTGTTCATACGCAGTATTTT. This codes for CASAGTPVHTQYF. V gene TRBV27 combines with J gene TRBJ2-3, with D perhaps TRBD2 (6 bases). This CDR3 region has 13 residues. Trimming took off 8 bases at V and 7 bases at J, with 16 bases between the two ends. The germline CDR1 and CDR2 sequences are MNHEY and SMNVEV (reference sequence).

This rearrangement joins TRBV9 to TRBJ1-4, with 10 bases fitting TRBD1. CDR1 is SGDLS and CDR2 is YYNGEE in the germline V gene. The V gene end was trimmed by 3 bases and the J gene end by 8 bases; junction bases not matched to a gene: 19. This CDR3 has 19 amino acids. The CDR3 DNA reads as TGTGCCAGCAGCGCAGGCCTGACAGGGGGCGTAGGTTATGGCGAAAAACTGTTTTTT. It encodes CASSAGLTGGVGYGEKLFF.

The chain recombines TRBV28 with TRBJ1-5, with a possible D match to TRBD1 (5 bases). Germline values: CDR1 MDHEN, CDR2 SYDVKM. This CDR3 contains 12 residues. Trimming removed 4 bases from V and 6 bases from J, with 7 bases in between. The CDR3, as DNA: TGTGCCAGCAGTTGGGGGGGTCAGCCCCAGCATTTT. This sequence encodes CASSWGGQPQHF.

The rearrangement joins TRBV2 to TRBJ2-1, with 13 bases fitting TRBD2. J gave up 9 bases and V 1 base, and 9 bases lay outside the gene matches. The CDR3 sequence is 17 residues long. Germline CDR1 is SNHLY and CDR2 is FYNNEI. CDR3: CASSEDLTSGRVGEQFF. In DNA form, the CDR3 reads TGTGCCAGCAGTGAAGATTTAACTAGCGGGAGGGTAGGTGAGCAGTTCTTC.

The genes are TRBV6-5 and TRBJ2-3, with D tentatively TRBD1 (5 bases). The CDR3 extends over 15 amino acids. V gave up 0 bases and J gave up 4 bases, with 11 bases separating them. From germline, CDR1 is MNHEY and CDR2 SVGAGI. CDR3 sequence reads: CASSYSGQGADTQYF. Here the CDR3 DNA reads TGTGCCAGCAGTTACTCGGGGCAGGGTGCAGATACGCAGTATTTT.

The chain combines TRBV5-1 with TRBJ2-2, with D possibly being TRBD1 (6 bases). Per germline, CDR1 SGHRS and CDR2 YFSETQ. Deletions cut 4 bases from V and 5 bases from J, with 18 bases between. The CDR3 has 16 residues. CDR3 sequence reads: CASSNGRGGDTGELFF. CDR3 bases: TGCGCCAGCAGCAATGGGAGAGGGGGAGATACCGGGGAGCTGTTTTTT.

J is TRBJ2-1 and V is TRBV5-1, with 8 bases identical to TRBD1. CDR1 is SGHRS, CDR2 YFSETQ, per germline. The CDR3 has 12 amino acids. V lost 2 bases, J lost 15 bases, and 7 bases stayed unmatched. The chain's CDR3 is CASSFADRGRFF. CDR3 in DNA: TGCGCCAGCAGCTTCGCCGACAGGGGTCGGTTCTTC.

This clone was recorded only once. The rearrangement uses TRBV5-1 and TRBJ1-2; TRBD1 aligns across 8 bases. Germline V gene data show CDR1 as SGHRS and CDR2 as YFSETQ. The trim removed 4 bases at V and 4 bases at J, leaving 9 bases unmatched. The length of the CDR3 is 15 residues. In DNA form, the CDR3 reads TGCGCCAGCAGCCCGCGGACAGGGAAAACCTATGGCTACACCTTC. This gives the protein CASSPRTGKTYGYTF. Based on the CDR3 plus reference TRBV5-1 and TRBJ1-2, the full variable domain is KAGVTQTPRYLIKTRGQQVTLSCSPISGHRSVSWYQQTPGQGLQFLFEYFSETQRNKGNFPGRFSGRQFSNSRSEMNVSTLELGDSALYLCASSPRTGKTYGYTFGSGTRLTVV.

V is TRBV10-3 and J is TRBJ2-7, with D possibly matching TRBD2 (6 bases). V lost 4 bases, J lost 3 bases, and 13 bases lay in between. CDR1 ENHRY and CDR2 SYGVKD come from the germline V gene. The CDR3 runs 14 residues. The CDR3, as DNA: TGTGCCATCAGTGGAGCTGGGGGGATCTACGAGCAGTACTTC. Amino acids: CAISGAGGIYEQYF.

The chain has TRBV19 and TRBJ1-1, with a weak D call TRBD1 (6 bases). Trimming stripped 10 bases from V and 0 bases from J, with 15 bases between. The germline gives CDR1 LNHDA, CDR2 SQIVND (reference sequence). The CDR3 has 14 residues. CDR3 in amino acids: CATRQAYMNTEAFF. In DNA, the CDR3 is TGTGCCACCCGACAGGCCTATATGAACACTGAAGCTTTCTTT.

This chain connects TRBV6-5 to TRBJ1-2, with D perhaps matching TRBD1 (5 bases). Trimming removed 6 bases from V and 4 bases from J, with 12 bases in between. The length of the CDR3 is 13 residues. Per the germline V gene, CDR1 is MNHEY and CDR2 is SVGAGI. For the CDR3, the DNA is TGTGCCAGCAGCCCGGTGGGGGGCTATGGCTACACCTTC. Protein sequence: CASSPVGGYGYTF.

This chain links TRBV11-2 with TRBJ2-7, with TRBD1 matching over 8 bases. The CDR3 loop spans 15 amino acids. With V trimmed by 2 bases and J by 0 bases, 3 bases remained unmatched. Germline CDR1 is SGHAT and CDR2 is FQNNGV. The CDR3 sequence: CASSLWTGSSYEQYF. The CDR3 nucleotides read TGTGCCAGCAGCTTATGGACAGGGAGCTCCTACGAGCAGTACTTC. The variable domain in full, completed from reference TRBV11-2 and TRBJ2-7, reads EAGVAQSPRYKIIEKRQSVAFWCNPISGHATLYWYQQILGQGPKLLIQFQNNGVVDDSQLPKDRFSAERLKGVDSTLKIQPAKLEDSAVYLCASSLWTGSSYEQYFGPGTRLTVT.

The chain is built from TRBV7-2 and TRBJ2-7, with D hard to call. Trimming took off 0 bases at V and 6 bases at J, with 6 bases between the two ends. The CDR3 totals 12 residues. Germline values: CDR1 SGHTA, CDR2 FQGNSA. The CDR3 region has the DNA TGTGCCAGCAGCTTAGCGAGGAGCGAGCAGTACTTC. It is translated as CASSLARSEQYF.

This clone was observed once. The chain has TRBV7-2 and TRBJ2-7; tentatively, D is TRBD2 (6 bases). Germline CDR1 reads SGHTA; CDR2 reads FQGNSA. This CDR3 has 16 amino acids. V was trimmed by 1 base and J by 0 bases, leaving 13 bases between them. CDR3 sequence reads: CASSLGMGRGSYEQYF. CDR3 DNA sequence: TGTGCCAGCAGCTTAGGGATGGGGCGGGGCTCCTACGAGCAGTACTTC.

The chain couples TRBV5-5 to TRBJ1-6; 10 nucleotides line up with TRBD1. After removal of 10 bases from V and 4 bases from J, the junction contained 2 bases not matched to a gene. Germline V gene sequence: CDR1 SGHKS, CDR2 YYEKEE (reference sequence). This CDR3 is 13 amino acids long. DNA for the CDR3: TGTGCCGGGGGACAGGGGTATAATTCACCCCTCCACTTT. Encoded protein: CAGGQGYNSPLHF.

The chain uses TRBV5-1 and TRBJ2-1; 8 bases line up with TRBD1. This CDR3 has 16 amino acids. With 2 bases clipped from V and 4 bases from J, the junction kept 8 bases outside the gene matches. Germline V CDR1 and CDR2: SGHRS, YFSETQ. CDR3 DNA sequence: TGCGCCAGCAGCTTTATCGACAGGGGAATGTACAATGAGCAGTTCTTC. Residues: CASSFIDRGMYNEQFF. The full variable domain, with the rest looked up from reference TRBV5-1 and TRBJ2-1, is KAGVTQTPRYLIKTRGQQVTLSCSPISGHRSVSWYQQTPGQGLQFLFEYFSETQRNKGNFPGRFSGRQFSNSRSEMNVSTLELGDSALYLCASSFIDRGMYNEQFFGPGTRLTVL.

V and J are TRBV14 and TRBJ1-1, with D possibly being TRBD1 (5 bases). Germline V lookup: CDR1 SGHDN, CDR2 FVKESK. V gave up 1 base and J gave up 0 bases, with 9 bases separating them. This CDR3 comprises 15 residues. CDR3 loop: CASSQGGGMNTEAFF. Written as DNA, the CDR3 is TGTGCCAGCAGCCAAGGGGGGGGGATGAACACTGAAGCTTTCTTT.

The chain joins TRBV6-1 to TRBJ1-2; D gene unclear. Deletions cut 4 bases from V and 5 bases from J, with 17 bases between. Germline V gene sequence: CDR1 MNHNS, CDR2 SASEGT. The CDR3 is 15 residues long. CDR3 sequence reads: CASSAESVRGYGYTF. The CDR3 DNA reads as TGTGCCAGCAGTGCCGAATCGGTCCGTGGTTATGGCTACACCTTC.

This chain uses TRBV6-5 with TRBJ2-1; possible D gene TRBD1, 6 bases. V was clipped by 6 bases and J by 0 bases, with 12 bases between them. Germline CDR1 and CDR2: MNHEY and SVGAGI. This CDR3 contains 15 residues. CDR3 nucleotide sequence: TGTGCCAGCAGACCAGGACAGTTCTCCTACAATGAGCAGTTCTTC. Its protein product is CASRPGQFSYNEQFF.

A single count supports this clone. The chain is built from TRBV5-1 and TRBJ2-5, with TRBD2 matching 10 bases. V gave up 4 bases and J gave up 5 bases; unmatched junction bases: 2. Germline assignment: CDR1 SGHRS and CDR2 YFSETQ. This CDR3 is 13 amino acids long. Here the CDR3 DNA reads TGCGCCAGCAGCGGACTAGCGGCGGAGACCCAGTACTTC. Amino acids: CASSGLAAETQYF.